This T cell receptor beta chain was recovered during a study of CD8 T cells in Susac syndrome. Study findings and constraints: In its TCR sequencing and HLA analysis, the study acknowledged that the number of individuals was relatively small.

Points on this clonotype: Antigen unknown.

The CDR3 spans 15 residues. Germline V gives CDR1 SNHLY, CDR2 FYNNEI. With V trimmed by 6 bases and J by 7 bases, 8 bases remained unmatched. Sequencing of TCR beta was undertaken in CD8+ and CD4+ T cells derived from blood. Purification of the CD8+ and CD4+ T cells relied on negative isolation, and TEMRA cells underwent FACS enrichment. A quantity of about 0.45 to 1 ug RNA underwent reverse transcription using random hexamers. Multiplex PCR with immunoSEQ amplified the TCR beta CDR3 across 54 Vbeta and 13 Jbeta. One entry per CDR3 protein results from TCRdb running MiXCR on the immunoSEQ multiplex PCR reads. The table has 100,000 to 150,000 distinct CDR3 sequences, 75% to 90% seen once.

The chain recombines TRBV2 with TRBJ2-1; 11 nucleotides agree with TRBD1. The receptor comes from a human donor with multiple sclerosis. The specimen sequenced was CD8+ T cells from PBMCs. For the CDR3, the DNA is TGTGCCAGCAGCCTAGGGACAGGGGGTGAGAATGAGCAGTTCTTC. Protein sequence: CASSLGTGGENEQFF.